Listed below are T cell receptor beta chains from one sample, sequenced in a study of T cells in Graves' hyperthyroidism and ophthalmopathy. TCRdb used MiXCR to reprocess the multiplex PCR reads, holding one entry per CDR3 protein. This table has roughly 500,000 distinct CDR3 sequences, about 16% appearing once. Sequenced input: blood. The receptors here all came from a woman in her 30s with Graves' ophthalmopathy. CDR3s include the opening cysteine and the closing phenylalanine or tryptophan. Fields, in order: clone size, V gene, J gene, D gene, CDR3 protein, CDR3 DNA. A D gene is named only where the DNA matches it firmly. Expanded clones are given a class, and other clones once, few, many or no size at all.

abundance: .; v_gene: TRBV9; j_gene: TRBJ1-2; d_gene: .; CDR3aa: CASSVFSMTGPFYGYTF; CDR3nt: TGTGCCAGCAGCGTGTTTAGCATGACAGGTCCTTTCTATGGCTACACCTTC
abundance: many; v_gene: TRBV11-2; j_gene: TRBJ2-7; d_gene: TRBD1; CDR3aa: CASSLARGIFYEQYF; CDR3nt: TGTGCCAGCAGCTTAGCCAGGGGGATTTTCTACGAGCAGTACTTC
abundance: .; v_gene: TRBV12-5; j_gene: TRBJ2-5; d_gene: TRBD2; CDR3aa: CASGRTGFGVAGGGETQYF; CDR3nt: TGTGCTAGTGGTCGGACAGGGTTTGGAGTAGCGGGAGGTGGGGAGACCCAGTACTTC
abundance: few; v_gene: TRBV7-9; j_gene: TRBJ1-1; d_gene: TRBD1; CDR3aa: CASRHGTGLDPEAFF; CDR3nt: TGTGCCAGCAGACATGGGACAGGGCTGGATCCTGAAGCTTTCTTT
abundance: few; v_gene: TRBV3-1; j_gene: TRBJ1-1; d_gene: .; CDR3aa: CASRHRGGDTEAFF; CDR3nt: TGTGCCAGCAGGCATCGGGGAGGGGACACTGAAGCTTTCTTT
abundance: .; v_gene: TRBV5-5; j_gene: TRBJ2-1; d_gene: .; CDR3aa: CASSLAVGTPNEQSF; CDR3nt: TGTGCCAGCAGCTTGGCCGTAGGGACCCCAAATGAGCAGTCCTTC
abundance: .; v_gene: TRBV29-1; j_gene: TRBJ2-7; d_gene: TRBD1; CDR3aa: CSALQGAAYEQYF; CDR3nt: TGCAGCGCGTTACAGGGGGCCGCCTACGAGCAGTACTTC
abundance: few; v_gene: TRBV29-1; j_gene: TRBJ2-2; d_gene: .; CDR3aa: CSVRQGGAGELFF; CDR3nt: TGCAGCGTCCGACAGGGAGGGGCGGGGGAGCTGTTTTTT
abundance: .; v_gene: TRBV2; j_gene: TRBJ1-1; d_gene: .; CDR3aa: CASSDTGRVGNTEAFF; CDR3nt: TGTGCCAGCAGTGATACTGGCAGGGTGGGGAACACTGAAGCTTTCTTT
abundance: .; v_gene: TRBV20-1; j_gene: TRBJ1-5; d_gene: .; CDR3aa: CSARVPGRGNQPQHF; CDR3nt: TGCAGTGCTAGAGTACCAGGGCGCGGCAATCAGCCCCAGCATTTT
abundance: .; v_gene: TRBV7-3; j_gene: TRBJ1-6; d_gene: .; CDR3aa: CASSLDVASPLHF; CDR3nt: TGTGCCAGCAGCTTAGATGTTGCTTCACCCCTCCACTTT
abundance: .; v_gene: TRBV29-1; j_gene: TRBJ2-7; d_gene: TRBD2; CDR3aa: CSVNPRASGASYEQYF; CDR3nt: TGCAGCGTCAACCCCAGGGCTAGCGGGGCCTCCTACGAGCAGTACTTC
abundance: many; v_gene: TRBV30; j_gene: TRBJ2-3; d_gene: .; CDR3aa: CAGETGFTDTQYF; CDR3nt: TGTGCCGGAGAGACGGGGTTTACAGATACGCAGTATTTT
abundance: many; v_gene: TRBV6-1; j_gene: TRBJ1-2; d_gene: .; CDR3aa: CASSTGASPSNYGYTF; CDR3nt: TGTGCCAGCAGTACTGGGGCTTCACCCTCTAACTATGGCTACACCTTC
abundance: .; v_gene: TRBV12-3/TRBV12-4; j_gene: TRBJ2-7; d_gene: TRBD1; CDR3aa: CASSLTPGTGVFVYEQYF; CDR3nt: TGTGCCAGCAGTTTAACCCCCGGGACAGGGGTTTTCGTCTACGAGCAGTACTTC
abundance: many; v_gene: TRBV6-2/TRBV6-3; j_gene: TRBJ1-2; d_gene: .; CDR3aa: CASNLLGDGYTF; CDR3nt: TGTGCCAGCAATTTACTAGGGGATGGCTACACCTTC
abundance: few; v_gene: TRBV7-6; j_gene: TRBJ2-7; d_gene: TRBD2; CDR3aa: CASSFSGGAAYEQYF; CDR3nt: TGTGCCAGCAGCTTTAGCGGGGGGGCAGCCTACGAGCAGTACTTC
abundance: few; v_gene: TRBV7-3; j_gene: TRBJ2-7; d_gene: .; CDR3aa: CASSLITVGRAYEQYF; CDR3nt: TGTGCCAGCAGCTTAATTACGGTAGGACGGGCCTACGAGCAGTACTTC
abundance: few; v_gene: TRBV20-1; j_gene: TRBJ2-7; d_gene: .; CDR3aa: CSAKGTVYEQYF; CDR3nt: TGCAGTGCAAAGGGGACGGTTTACGAGCAGTACTTC
abundance: many; v_gene: TRBV28; j_gene: TRBJ2-5; d_gene: TRBD1; CDR3aa: CASSSNRGTGEQETQYF; CDR3nt: TGTGCCAGCAGTTCTAACCGTGGTACAGGGGAGCAAGAGACCCAGTACTTC
abundance: .; v_gene: TRBV18; j_gene: TRBJ1-5; d_gene: TRBD1; CDR3aa: CASSHGQGANQPQHF; CDR3nt: TGTGCCAGCTCACACGGACAGGGGGCGAATCAGCCCCAGCATTTT
abundance: many; v_gene: TRBV7-2; j_gene: TRBJ1-6; d_gene: .; CDR3aa: CASSLALGGNSPLHF; CDR3nt: TGTGCCAGCAGCTTAGCGTTGGGTGGTAATTCACCCCTCCACTTT
abundance: many; v_gene: TRBV2; j_gene: TRBJ1-1; d_gene: .; CDR3aa: CASSDYRNTEAFF; CDR3nt: TGTGCCAGCAGCGACTACAGGAACACTGAAGCTTTCTTT
abundance: .; v_gene: TRBV12-3/TRBV12-4; j_gene: TRBJ2-1; d_gene: .; CDR3aa: CASSPDGGSYNEQFF; CDR3nt: TGTGCCAGCAGTCCAGACGGGGGCTCCTACAATGAGCAGTTCTTC
abundance: once; v_gene: TRBV20-1; j_gene: TRBJ2-7; d_gene: .; CDR3aa: CSANGQSEYEQYF; CDR3nt: TGCAGTGCGAACGGACAGAGTGAGTACGAGCAGTACTTC
abundance: .; v_gene: TRBV29-1; j_gene: TRBJ2-1; d_gene: .; CDR3aa: CSVPSKFQSSYNEQFF; CDR3nt: TGCAGCGTTCCCTCTAAGTTCCAGAGCTCCTACAATGAGCAGTTCTTC
abundance: few; v_gene: TRBV5-1; j_gene: TRBJ2-7; d_gene: .; CDR3aa: CASSRVTDNYEQYF; CDR3nt: TGCGCCAGCAGCCGCGTTACTGATAACTACGAGCAGTACTTC
abundance: .; v_gene: TRBV30; j_gene: TRBJ2-7; d_gene: .; CDR3aa: CAATGSSYEQYF; CDR3nt: TGTGCCGCCACAGGGAGCTCCTACGAGCAGTACTTC
abundance: few; v_gene: TRBV3-2; j_gene: TRBJ2-3; d_gene: .; CDR3aa: CASSQVNSGNPDTQYF; CDR3nt: TGTGCCAGCAGCCAAGTAAATAGCGGGAACCCAGATACGCAGTATTTT
abundance: many; v_gene: TRBV30; j_gene: TRBJ1-5; d_gene: .; CDR3aa: CAWSDGGHQPQHF; CDR3nt: TGTGCCTGGAGTGATGGAGGGCATCAGCCCCAGCATTTT
abundance: few; v_gene: TRBV6-1; j_gene: TRBJ2-7; d_gene: TRBD2; CDR3aa: CASSELLAGSYEQYF; CDR3nt: TGTGCCAGCAGTGAACTACTAGCGGGGTCCTACGAGCAGTACTTC
abundance: many; v_gene: TRBV5-1; j_gene: TRBJ2-2; d_gene: .; CDR3aa: CASSLKGKGTGELFF; CDR3nt: TGCGCCAGCAGCTTGAAGGGAAAGGGCACCGGGGAGCTGTTTTTT
abundance: many; v_gene: TRBV3-1; j_gene: TRBJ2-1; d_gene: TRBD2; CDR3aa: CASSRFLAGVSDEQFF; CDR3nt: TGTGCCAGCAGCCGATTCCTAGCGGGAGTGTCGGATGAGCAGTTCTTC
abundance: .; v_gene: TRBV15; j_gene: TRBJ2-7; d_gene: .; CDR3aa: CATSRQGSHEQYF; CDR3nt: TGTGCCACCAGCAGACAGGGTTCCCACGAGCAGTACTTC
abundance: few; v_gene: TRBV7-9; j_gene: TRBJ1-2; d_gene: .; CDR3aa: CASSLGVGQTNYGYTF; CDR3nt: TGTGCCAGCAGCTTAGGGGTGGGGCAAACTAACTATGGCTACACCTTC
abundance: few; v_gene: TRBV11-2; j_gene: TRBJ2-1; d_gene: TRBD2; CDR3aa: CASSFAAGGLYNEQFF; CDR3nt: TGTGCCAGCAGCTTCGCGGCGGGAGGACTATACAATGAGCAGTTCTTC
abundance: many; v_gene: TRBV7-2; j_gene: TRBJ2-2; d_gene: TRBD2; CDR3aa: CASRPTSGRANTGELFF; CDR3nt: TGTGCCAGCAGACCTACTAGCGGGAGGGCGAACACCGGGGAGCTGTTTTTT
abundance: many; v_gene: TRBV20-1; j_gene: TRBJ2-7; d_gene: TRBD2; CDR3aa: CSGLAYEQYF; CDR3nt: TGCAGTGGACTAGCATACGAGCAGTACTTC
abundance: .; v_gene: TRBV5-1; j_gene: TRBJ2-7; d_gene: .; CDR3aa: CAGNLDYQPKVYEQYF; CDR3nt: TGCGCCGGCAACTTGGATTACCAGCCCAAGGTCTACGAGCAGTACTTC
abundance: many; v_gene: TRBV30; j_gene: TRBJ1-4; d_gene: .; CDR3aa: CAWRVDVEKLFF; CDR3nt: TGTGCCTGGAGGGTGGACGTCGAAAAACTGTTTTTT
abundance: many; v_gene: TRBV6-2/TRBV6-3; j_gene: TRBJ1-1; d_gene: .; CDR3aa: CASSYAAANSNTEAFF; CDR3nt: TGTGCCAGCAGTTACGCCGCAGCTAATTCGAACACTGAAGCTTTCTTT
abundance: many; v_gene: TRBV6-1; j_gene: TRBJ1-2; d_gene: .; CDR3aa: CASTKGGSTNYGYTF; CDR3nt: TGTGCCAGCACCAAAGGAGGGTCAACTAACTATGGCTACACCTTC
abundance: many; v_gene: TRBV29-1; j_gene: TRBJ2-3; d_gene: TRBD2; CDR3aa: CSVDGRVPTDTQYF; CDR3nt: TGCAGCGTTGACGGGAGGGTTCCGACAGATACGCAGTATTTT
abundance: few; v_gene: TRBV19; j_gene: TRBJ1-2; d_gene: .; CDR3aa: CASRVAGLFSTNGYTF; CDR3nt: TGTGCCAGTAGGGTGGCAGGTCTGTTCTCAACAAATGGCTACACCTTC
abundance: .; v_gene: TRBV27; j_gene: TRBJ1-2; d_gene: .; CDR3aa: CASSLYGGYEDGYTF; CDR3nt: TGTGCCAGCAGTTTATACGGGGGTTACGAGGATGGCTACACCTTC
abundance: .; v_gene: TRBV12-3/TRBV12-4; j_gene: TRBJ1-2; d_gene: .; CDR3aa: CASSFPGAHGYTF; CDR3nt: TGTGCCAGCAGCTTCCCCGGGGCGCACGGCTACACCTTC
abundance: many; v_gene: TRBV28; j_gene: TRBJ1-5; d_gene: .; CDR3aa: CASSLGSQGYQPQHF; CDR3nt: TGTGCCAGCAGTTTGGGGTCCCAGGGGTATCAGCCCCAGCATTTT
abundance: many; v_gene: TRBV29-1; j_gene: TRBJ1-1; d_gene: .; CDR3aa: CSPRQGVDTEAFF; CDR3nt: TGCAGCCCCCGCCAGGGCGTGGACACTGAAGCTTTCTTT
abundance: few; v_gene: TRBV25-1; j_gene: TRBJ2-5; d_gene: .; CDR3aa: CASSDPIGETQYF; CDR3nt: TGTGCCAGCAGTGATCCGATCGGGGAGACCCAGTACTTC
abundance: many; v_gene: TRBV30; j_gene: TRBJ1-1; d_gene: .; CDR3aa: CAWKGSTEAFF; CDR3nt: TGTGCCTGGAAGGGTAGCACTGAAGCTTTCTTT